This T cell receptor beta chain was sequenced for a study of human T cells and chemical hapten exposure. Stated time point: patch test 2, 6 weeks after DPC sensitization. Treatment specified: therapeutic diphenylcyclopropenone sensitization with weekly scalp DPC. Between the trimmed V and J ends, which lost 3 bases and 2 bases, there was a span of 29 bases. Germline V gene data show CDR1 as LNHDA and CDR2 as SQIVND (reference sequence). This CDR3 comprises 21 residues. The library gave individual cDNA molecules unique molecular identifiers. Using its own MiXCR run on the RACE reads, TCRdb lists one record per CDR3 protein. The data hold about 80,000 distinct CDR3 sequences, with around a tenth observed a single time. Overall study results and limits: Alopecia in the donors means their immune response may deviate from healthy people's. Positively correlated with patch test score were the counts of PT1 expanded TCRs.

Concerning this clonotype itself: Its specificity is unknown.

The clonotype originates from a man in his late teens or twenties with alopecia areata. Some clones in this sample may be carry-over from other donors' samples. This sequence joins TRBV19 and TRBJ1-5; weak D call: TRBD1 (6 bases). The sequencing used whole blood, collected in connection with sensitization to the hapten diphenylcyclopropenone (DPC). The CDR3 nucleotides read TGTGCCAGTAGTATGAATGGGACAACCCGAACCTGGCCGCGGGGCAATCAGCCCCAGCATTTT. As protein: CASSMNGTTRTWPRGNQPQHF.